These T cell receptor beta chains were read from a single sample in a study of T cell repertoires in cytomegalovirus infection. TCRdb passed the reads through MiXCR, listing each CDR3 protein once. The data show approximately 70,000 distinct CDR3 sequences, with 20% to 25% seen just once and roughly two thirds held by the top ten. No antigen is known for these receptors. Specimen: CD8+ T cells from cultured PBMCs, collected from culture after CMV antigen stimulation. These receptor sequences come from a human donor in good health (CMV status not recorded). Some clones in this sample may be carry-over from other donors' samples. Each CDR3 is given with its conserved first and last residue. The order of the fields is J gene, D gene, V gene, clone size, CDR3 DNA, CDR3 protein. D genes are given only for firm matches. Part of the rows lack a size; the others show once, few, many or a class for expanded clones.

J gene: TRBJ1-4; D gene: NA; V gene: TRBV5-6; clone size: NA; CDR3 DNA: TGTGCCAGCAGCTTGGGTTCGGTTGGTAATGAAAAACTGTTTTTT; CDR3 protein: CASSLGSVGNEKLFF
J gene: TRBJ1-5; D gene: TRBD1; V gene: TRBV4-1; clone size: NA; CDR3 DNA: TGCGCCAGCAGCCTGGGGACAGTGGGTAATCAGCCCCAGCATTTT; CDR3 protein: CASSLGTVGNQPQHF
J gene: TRBJ1-2; D gene: NA; V gene: TRBV4-1; clone size: NA; CDR3 DNA: TGCGCCAGCAGCCAAGATAAGGGTACCCTTAACTATGGCTACACCTTC; CDR3 protein: CASSQDKGTLNYGYTF
J gene: TRBJ1-2; D gene: TRBD1; V gene: TRBV19; clone size: NA; CDR3 DNA: TGTGCCAGTAGTATAGTTGCAGGGGGCGCGAATGGCTACACCTTC; CDR3 protein: CASSIVAGGANGYTF
J gene: TRBJ1-1; D gene: NA; V gene: TRBV7-2; clone size: NA; CDR3 DNA: TGTGCCAGCAGCTTGCAGCCACTGGGGAACACTGAAGCTTTCTTT; CDR3 protein: CASSLQPLGNTEAFF
J gene: TRBJ2-7; D gene: TRBD1; V gene: TRBV7-9; clone size: NA; CDR3 DNA: TGTGCCAGCAGCCCGGAGTTGTTCGGGACAGGTTACGAGCAGTACTTC; CDR3 protein: CASSPELFGTGYEQYF
J gene: TRBJ2-2; D gene: NA; V gene: TRBV10-3; clone size: NA; CDR3 DNA: TGTGCCATCAGGGAGGGGACAGTCACCGGGGAGCTGTTTTTT; CDR3 protein: CAIREGTVTGELFF
J gene: TRBJ1-1; D gene: NA; V gene: TRBV13; clone size: NA; CDR3 DNA: TGTGCCAGCAGCTGGGAGACAGGCCCGAACACTGAAGCTTTCTTT; CDR3 protein: CASSWETGPNTEAFF
J gene: TRBJ1-1; D gene: NA; V gene: TRBV7-9; clone size: NA; CDR3 DNA: TGTGCCAGCAGCGGAACTCTCGAGCGCATGAACACTGAAGCTTTCTTT; CDR3 protein: CASSGTLERMNTEAFF
J gene: TRBJ2-1; D gene: TRBD2; V gene: TRBV7-6; clone size: few; CDR3 DNA: TGTGCCAGCAGCTTAACGCGGCCGGGGCCCCGGGGGGGGCAGTTCTTC; CDR3 protein: CASSLTRPGPRGGQFF
J gene: TRBJ1-3; D gene: TRBD1; V gene: TRBV11-3; clone size: few; CDR3 DNA: TGTGCCAGCAGCTTAGTGGGACAGGGTTACTCTGGAAACACCATATATTTT; CDR3 protein: CASSLVGQGYSGNTIYF
J gene: TRBJ2-1; D gene: TRBD2; V gene: TRBV12-3/TRBV12-4; clone size: NA; CDR3 DNA: TGTGCCAGCAGTTTACAAGGGGAGGGGTACAATGAGCAGTTCTTC; CDR3 protein: CASSLQGEGYNEQFF
J gene: TRBJ1-2; D gene: NA; V gene: TRBV7-2; clone size: few; CDR3 DNA: TGTGCCAGCTTACTACCAGATGGGGGTGACACCCTTAACTATGGCTACACCTTC; CDR3 protein: CASLLPDGGDTLNYGYTF
J gene: TRBJ2-4; D gene: TRBD2; V gene: TRBV6-2/TRBV6-3; clone size: NA; CDR3 DNA: TGTGCCAGCAGGGGGGGGTCTACAAAGTTAATTCAGTACTTC; CDR3 protein: CASRGGSTKLIQYF
J gene: TRBJ2-7; D gene: NA; V gene: TRBV6-5; clone size: NA; CDR3 DNA: TGTGCCAGCAGTTCCCTTCCGCAGGGTGCCTCCTACGAGCAGTACTTC; CDR3 protein: CASSSLPQGASYEQYF
J gene: TRBJ2-6; D gene: NA; V gene: TRBV6-2/TRBV6-3; clone size: few; CDR3 DNA: TGTGCCAGCAATTACAGGGACTCTGGGGCCAACGTCCTGACTTTC; CDR3 protein: CASNYRDSGANVLTF
J gene: TRBJ2-3; D gene: NA; V gene: TRBV7-9; clone size: few; CDR3 DNA: TGTGCCAGCAGCTCCCAGGGCGGGGTCGACACAGATACGCAGTATTTT; CDR3 protein: CASSSQGGVDTDTQYF
J gene: TRBJ2-3; D gene: NA; V gene: TRBV7-9; clone size: NA; CDR3 DNA: TGTGCCAGCAGGGAGGGAGATACGCAGTATTTT; CDR3 protein: CASREGDTQYF
J gene: TRBJ1-3; D gene: NA; V gene: TRBV7-8; clone size: NA; CDR3 DNA: TGTGCCAGCAGCTTAGACAGGACCTCTGGAAACACCATATATTTT; CDR3 protein: CASSLDRTSGNTIYF
J gene: TRBJ2-5; D gene: NA; V gene: TRBV27; clone size: few; CDR3 DNA: TGTGCCAGCAGTTTATCGGGGCTCGTCCAAGAGACCCAGTACTTC; CDR3 protein: CASSLSGLVQETQYF
J gene: TRBJ2-2; D gene: NA; V gene: TRBV10-1; clone size: NA; CDR3 DNA: TGCGCCAGCAGTGTCGACAGTGCGAACACCGGGGAGCTGTTTTTT; CDR3 protein: CASSVDSANTGELFF
J gene: TRBJ2-5; D gene: TRBD2; V gene: TRBV7-9; clone size: NA; CDR3 DNA: TGTGCCAGCAGCTTGCTAGCGGGGGGGCGCGAGACCCAGTACTTC; CDR3 protein: CASSLLAGGRETQYF
J gene: TRBJ1-5; D gene: TRBD1; V gene: TRBV6-2/TRBV6-3; clone size: NA; CDR3 DNA: TGTGCCAGCAGGAGATGGACAGGGCCCAATAATCAGCCCCAGCATTTT; CDR3 protein: CASRRWTGPNNQPQHF
J gene: TRBJ2-7; D gene: NA; V gene: TRBV5-5; clone size: NA; CDR3 DNA: TGTGCCAGCAGCTTGAGACAGGACCACTACGAGCAGTACTTC; CDR3 protein: CASSLRQDHYEQYF
J gene: TRBJ2-5; D gene: TRBD1; V gene: TRBV7-2; clone size: few; CDR3 DNA: TGTGCCAGCAGCCCATACGACAGGGGGGTCCCAGAGACCCAGTACTTC; CDR3 protein: CASSPYDRGVPETQYF
J gene: TRBJ1-5; D gene: NA; V gene: TRBV7-9; clone size: NA; CDR3 DNA: TGTGCCAGCAGCTTTCGGAACATGGGAATTCCCCCCAATCAGCCCCAGCATTTT; CDR3 protein: CASSFRNMGIPPNQPQHF
J gene: TRBJ1-1; D gene: NA; V gene: TRBV28; clone size: NA; CDR3 DNA: TGTGCCAGCAGAATATTGACAGGACTCGAGCACACTGAAGCTTTCTTT; CDR3 protein: CASRILTGLEHTEAFF
J gene: TRBJ1-4; D gene: NA; V gene: TRBV7-2; clone size: few; CDR3 DNA: TGTGCCAGCAGGTTGGCAGGAGCTTTCGTAACTAATGAAAAACTGTTTTTT; CDR3 protein: CASRLAGAFVTNEKLFF
J gene: TRBJ1-1; D gene: NA; V gene: TRBV6-5; clone size: few; CDR3 DNA: TGTGCCAGCAGCAACTTGATGGGGGCGAGCTCTGAAGCTTTCTTT; CDR3 protein: CASSNLMGASSEAFF
J gene: TRBJ1-4; D gene: NA; V gene: TRBV6-1; clone size: NA; CDR3 DNA: TGTGCCAGCAGTGAAGCAGCGGGGAGGTATGAAAAACTGTTTTTT; CDR3 protein: CASSEAAGRYEKLFF
J gene: TRBJ2-3; D gene: TRBD2; V gene: TRBV27; clone size: NA; CDR3 DNA: TGTGCCAGCAGTCTCCAGGGGCGGGGGGCTGCAGATACGCAGTATTTT; CDR3 protein: CASSLQGRGAADTQYF
J gene: TRBJ2-7; D gene: TRBD1; V gene: TRBV7-9; clone size: many; CDR3 DNA: TGTGCCAGCAACCCCGGGACAGACGCGCAGTACTTC; CDR3 protein: CASNPGTDAQYF